The source of this T cell receptor (beta chain) is a study of control samples from healthy donors and cancer patients. This clone was counted only a few times. Here immunoSEQ multiplex PCR was the method, and the copy in TCRdb shows in-frame clones only, minus some. The profile shows 230,000 or so clones, roughly 94% of them singletons. Deletions cut 10 bases from V and 3 bases from J, with 16 bases between. The length of the CDR3 is 14 residues. Per the germline V gene, CDR1 is MNHNY and CDR2 is SVGAGI (reference sequence). Sequencing was carried out using blood. This clonotype originated in a man in his fifties or sixties in good health. The rearrangement joins TRBV6-6 to TRBJ1-5, with D possibly being TRBD1 (6 bases). DNA of the CDR3: TGTGCCACGGGTGGGGGCTCAGCCAATCAGCCCCAGCATTTT. This sequence encodes CATGGGSANQPQHF.